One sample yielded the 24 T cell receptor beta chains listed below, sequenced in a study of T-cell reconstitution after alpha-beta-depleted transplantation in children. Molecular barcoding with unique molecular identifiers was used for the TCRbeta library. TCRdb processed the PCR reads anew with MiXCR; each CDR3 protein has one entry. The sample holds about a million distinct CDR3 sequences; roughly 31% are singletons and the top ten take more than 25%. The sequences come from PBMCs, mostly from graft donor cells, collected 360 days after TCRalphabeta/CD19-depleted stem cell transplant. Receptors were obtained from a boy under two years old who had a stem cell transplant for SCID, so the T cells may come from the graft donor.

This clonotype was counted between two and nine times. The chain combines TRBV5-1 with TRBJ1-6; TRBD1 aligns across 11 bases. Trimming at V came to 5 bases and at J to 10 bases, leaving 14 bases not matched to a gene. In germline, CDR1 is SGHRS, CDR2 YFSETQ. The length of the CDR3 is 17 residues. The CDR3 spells CASRDGYGQGALSPLHF. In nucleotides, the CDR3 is TGCGCCAGCAGGGACGGCTACGGACAGGGGGCTTTGTCACCCCTCCACTTT.

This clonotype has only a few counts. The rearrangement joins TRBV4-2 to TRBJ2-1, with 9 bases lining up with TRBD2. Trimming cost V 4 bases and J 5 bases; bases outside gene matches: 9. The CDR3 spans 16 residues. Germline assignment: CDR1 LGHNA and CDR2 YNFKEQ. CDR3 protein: CASSPQAQRGDNEQFF. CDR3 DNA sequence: TGTGCCAGCAGCCCCCAAGCCCAGCGGGGGGACAATGAGCAGTTCTTC.

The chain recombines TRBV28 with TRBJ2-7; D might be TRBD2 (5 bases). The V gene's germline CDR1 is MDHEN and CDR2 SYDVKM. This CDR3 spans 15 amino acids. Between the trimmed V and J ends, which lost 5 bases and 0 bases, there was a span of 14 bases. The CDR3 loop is CASSPEVESSYEQYF. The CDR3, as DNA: TGTGCCAGCAGTCCGGAGGTAGAAAGCTCCTACGAGCAGTACTTC. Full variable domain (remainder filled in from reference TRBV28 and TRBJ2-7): DVKVTQSSRYLVKRTGEKVFLECVQDMDHENMFWYRQDPGLGLRLIYFSYDVKMKEKGDIPEGYSVSREKKERFSLILESASTNQTSMYLCASSPEVESSYEQYFGPGTRLTVT.

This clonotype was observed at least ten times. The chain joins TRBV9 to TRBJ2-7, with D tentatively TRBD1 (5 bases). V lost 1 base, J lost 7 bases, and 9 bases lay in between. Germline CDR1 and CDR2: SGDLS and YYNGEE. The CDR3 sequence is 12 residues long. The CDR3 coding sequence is TGTGCCAGCAGCGTATGGGGCGGAGAGCAGTACTTC. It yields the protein CASSVWGGEQYF.

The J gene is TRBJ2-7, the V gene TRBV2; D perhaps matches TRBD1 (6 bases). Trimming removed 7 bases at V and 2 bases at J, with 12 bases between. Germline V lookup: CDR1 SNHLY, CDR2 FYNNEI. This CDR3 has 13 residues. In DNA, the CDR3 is TGTGCCAGCAACAGTAAGGGGGCCTACGAGCAGTACTTC. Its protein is CASNSKGAYEQYF.

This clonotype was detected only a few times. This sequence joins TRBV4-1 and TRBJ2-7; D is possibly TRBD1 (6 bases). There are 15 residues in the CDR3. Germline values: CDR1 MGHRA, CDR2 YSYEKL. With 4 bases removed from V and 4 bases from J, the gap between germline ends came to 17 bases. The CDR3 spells CASSPVPGAFYEQYF. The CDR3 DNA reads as TGCGCCAGCAGCCCCGTTCCAGGGGCTTTTTACGAGCAGTACTTC.

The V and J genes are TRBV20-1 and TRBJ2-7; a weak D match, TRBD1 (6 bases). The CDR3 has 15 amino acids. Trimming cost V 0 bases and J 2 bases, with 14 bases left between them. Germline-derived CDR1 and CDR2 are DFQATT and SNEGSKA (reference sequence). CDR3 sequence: CSARDRARGPYEQYF. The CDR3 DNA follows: TGCAGTGCTAGAGATCGAGCCAGGGGCCCCTACGAGCAGTACTTC.

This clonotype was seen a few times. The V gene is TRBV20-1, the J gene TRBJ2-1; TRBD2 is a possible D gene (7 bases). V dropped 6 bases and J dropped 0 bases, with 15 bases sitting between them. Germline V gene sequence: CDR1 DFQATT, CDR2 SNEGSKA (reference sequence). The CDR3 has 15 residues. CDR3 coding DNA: TGCAGTGCACTAGGGGGGGCCAGCTCCTACAATGAGCAGTTCTTC. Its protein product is CSALGGASSYNEQFF.

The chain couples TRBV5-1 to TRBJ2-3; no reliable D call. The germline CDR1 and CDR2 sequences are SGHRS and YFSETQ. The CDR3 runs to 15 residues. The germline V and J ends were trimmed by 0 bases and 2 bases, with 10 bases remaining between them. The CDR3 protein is CASSLGRTPTDTQYF. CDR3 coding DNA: TGCGCCAGCAGCTTGGGACGCACCCCCACAGATACGCAGTATTTT.

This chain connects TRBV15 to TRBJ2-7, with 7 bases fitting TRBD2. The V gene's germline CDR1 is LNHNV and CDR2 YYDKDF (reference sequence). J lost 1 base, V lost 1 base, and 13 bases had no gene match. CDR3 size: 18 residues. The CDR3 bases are TGTGCCACCAGCAGAGCTAGGGTACTTAGCGGGCGGTCCTACGAGCAGTACTTC. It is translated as CATSRARVLSGRSYEQYF. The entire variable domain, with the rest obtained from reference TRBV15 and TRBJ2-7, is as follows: DAMVIQNPRYQVTQFGKPVTLSCSQTLNHNVMYWYQQKSSQAPKLLFHYYDKDFNNEADTPDNFQSRRPNTSFCFLDIRSPGLGDTAMYLCATSRARVLSGRSYEQYFGPGTRLTVT.

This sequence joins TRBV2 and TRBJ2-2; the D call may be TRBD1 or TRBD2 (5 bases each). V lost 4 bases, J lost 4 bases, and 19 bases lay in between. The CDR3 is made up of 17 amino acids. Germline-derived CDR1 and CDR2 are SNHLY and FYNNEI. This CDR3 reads CASSGRRFQGGTGELFF. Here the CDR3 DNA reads TGTGCCAGCAGTGGTAGGAGGTTCCAGGGTGGCACCGGGGAGCTGTTTTTT.

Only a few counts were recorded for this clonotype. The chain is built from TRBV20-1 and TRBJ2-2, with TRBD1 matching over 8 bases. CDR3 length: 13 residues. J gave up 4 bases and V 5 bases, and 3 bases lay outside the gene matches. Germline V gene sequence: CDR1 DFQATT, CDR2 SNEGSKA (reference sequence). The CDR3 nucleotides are TGCAGTGCTTTAACAGGGGGCACCGGGGAGCTGTTTTTT. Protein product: CSALTGGTGELFF.

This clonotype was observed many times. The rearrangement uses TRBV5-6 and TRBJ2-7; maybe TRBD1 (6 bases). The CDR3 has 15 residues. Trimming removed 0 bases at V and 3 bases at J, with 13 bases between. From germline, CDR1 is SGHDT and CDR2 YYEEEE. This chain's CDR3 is CASSLDLEGGYEQYF. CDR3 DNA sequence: TGTGCCAGCAGCTTGGATTTGGAAGGGGGCTACGAGCAGTACTTC.

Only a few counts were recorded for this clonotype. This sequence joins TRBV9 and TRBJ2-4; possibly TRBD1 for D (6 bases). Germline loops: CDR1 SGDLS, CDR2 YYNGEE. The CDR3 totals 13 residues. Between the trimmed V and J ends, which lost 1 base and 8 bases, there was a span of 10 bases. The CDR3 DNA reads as TGTGCCAGCAGCGTAAAAGGACAGCACATTCAGTACTTC. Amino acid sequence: CASSVKGQHIQYF.

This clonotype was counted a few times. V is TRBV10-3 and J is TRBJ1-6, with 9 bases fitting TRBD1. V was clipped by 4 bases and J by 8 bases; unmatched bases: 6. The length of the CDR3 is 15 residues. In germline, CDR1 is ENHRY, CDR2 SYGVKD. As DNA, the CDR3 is TGTGCCATCAGTGCCAGGACAGGGGTGGATTCACCCCTCCACTTT. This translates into CAISARTGVDSPLHF.

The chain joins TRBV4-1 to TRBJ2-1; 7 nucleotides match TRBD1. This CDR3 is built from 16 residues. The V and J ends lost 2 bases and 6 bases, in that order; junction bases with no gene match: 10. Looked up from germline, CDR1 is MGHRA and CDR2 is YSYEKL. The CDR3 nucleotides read TGCGCCAGCAGCCAATACCGACAGGGCATAGGCAATGAGCAGTTCTTC. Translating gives CASSQYRQGIGNEQFF.

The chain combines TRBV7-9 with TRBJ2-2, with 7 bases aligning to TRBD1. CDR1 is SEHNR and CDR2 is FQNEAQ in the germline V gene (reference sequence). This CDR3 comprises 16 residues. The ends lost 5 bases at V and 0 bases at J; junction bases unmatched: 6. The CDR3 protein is CASSREGTANTGELFF. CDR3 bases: TGTGCCAGCAGCCGCGAAGGGACAGCGAACACCGGGGAGCTGTTTTTT.

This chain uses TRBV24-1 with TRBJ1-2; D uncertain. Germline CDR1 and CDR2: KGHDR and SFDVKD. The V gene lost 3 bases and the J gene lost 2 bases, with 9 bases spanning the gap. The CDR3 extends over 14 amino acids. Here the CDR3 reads CATSDAGQNYGYTF. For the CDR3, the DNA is TGTGCCACCAGTGATGCCGGCCAGAACTATGGCTACACCTTC.

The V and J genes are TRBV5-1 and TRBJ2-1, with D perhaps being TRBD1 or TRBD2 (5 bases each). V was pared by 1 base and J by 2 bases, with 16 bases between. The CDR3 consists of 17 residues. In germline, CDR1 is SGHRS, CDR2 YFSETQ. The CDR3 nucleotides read TGCGCCAGCAGCTTGAAGGCCGGGGCGATCCCCTACAATGAGCAGTTCTTC. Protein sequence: CASSLKAGAIPYNEQFF.

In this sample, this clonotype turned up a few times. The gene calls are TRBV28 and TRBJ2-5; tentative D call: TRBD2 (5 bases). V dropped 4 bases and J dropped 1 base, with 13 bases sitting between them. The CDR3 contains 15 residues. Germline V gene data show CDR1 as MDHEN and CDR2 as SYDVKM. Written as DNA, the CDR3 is TGTGCCAGCAGTTCCCGGCAACTAGTCCAAGAGACCCAGTACTTC. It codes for CASSSRQLVQETQYF.

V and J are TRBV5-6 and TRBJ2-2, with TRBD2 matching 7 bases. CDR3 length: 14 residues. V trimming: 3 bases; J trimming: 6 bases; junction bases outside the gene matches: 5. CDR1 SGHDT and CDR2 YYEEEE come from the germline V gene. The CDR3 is CASSSDRGAGELFF. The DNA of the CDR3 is TGTGCCAGCAGCTCGGACCGGGGGGCCGGGGAGCTGTTTTTT.

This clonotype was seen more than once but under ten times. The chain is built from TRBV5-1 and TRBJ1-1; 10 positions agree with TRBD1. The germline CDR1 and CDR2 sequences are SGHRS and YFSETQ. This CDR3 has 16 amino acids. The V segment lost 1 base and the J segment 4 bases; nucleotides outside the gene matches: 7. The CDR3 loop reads CASSLRDRGLGTEAFF. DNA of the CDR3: TGCGCCAGCAGCTTGAGGGACAGGGGCTTAGGCACTGAAGCTTTCTTT.

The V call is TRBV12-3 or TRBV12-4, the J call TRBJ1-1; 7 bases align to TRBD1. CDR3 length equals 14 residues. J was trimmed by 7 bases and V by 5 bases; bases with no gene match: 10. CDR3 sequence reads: CASSAARAGGEAFF. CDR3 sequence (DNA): TGTGCCAGCAGTGCCGCTAGAGCAGGGGGTGAAGCTTTCTTT.

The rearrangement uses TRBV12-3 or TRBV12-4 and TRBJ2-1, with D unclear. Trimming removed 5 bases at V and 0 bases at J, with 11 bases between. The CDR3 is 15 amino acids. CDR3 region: CASSPSTGSYNEQFF. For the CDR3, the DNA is TGTGCCAGCAGTCCATCGACGGGCTCCTACAATGAGCAGTTCTTC.